Presented here are 4 T cell receptor beta chains from one specimen sequenced in a study of radiotherapy plus CTLA-4 blockade in lung cancer. The repertoire was sequenced with immunoSEQ multiplex PCR; TCRdb's copy has only in-frame clones and lacks some. Of some 87,000 clones in the sample, roughly four fifths are singletons; the top ten hold about 15%. The sample consisted of peripheral blood, taken from a patient treated with radiotherapy plus ipilimumab. These receptors all come from a human donor with non-small cell lung cancer that progressed on radiotherapy plus ipilimumab.

This clone was detected a few times. J is TRBJ1-3 and V is TRBV6-6; TRBD1 agrees at 7 bases. Trimming removed 5 bases from V and 2 bases from J; junction bases left unmatched: 6. The CDR3 contains 15 residues. Germline lookup yields CDR1 MNHNY and CDR2 SVGAGI (reference sequence). CDR3 sequence: CASSLQGITGNTIYF. The CDR3 nucleotides read TGTGCCAGCAGTCTACAGGGGATTACTGGAAACACCATATATTTT.

The chain uses TRBV4-1 and TRBJ1-1, with D possibly matching TRBD1 (6 bases). CDR1 is MGHRA and CDR2 is YSYEKL in the germline V gene. This CDR3 spans 15 amino acids. Trimming shortened V by 0 bases and J by 5 bases, and 13 bases separated the two germline ends. CDR3 bases: TGCGCCAGCAGCCAAGATATAGGGGGGGCGACTGAAGCTTTCTTT. Amino acid sequence: CASSQDIGGATEAFF.

The chain employs TRBV6-1 and TRBJ1-5; D remains unclear. Trimming removed 0 bases from V and 0 bases from J, with 6 bases in between. CDR3 size: 15 residues. The germline V gene encodes CDR1 MNHNS and CDR2 SASEGT. CDR3 coding DNA: TGTGCCAGCAGTGAAGCGGGAGGTAGCAATCAGCCCCAGCATTTT. It yields the protein CASSEAGGSNQPQHF.

With regard to this clone: The limits of the CDR3 on the DNA are not certain, so only TCRdb's listed CDR3 is given. The chain uses TRBV1 and TRBJ2-7; TRBD1 is taken as the D call from the table, unchecked against the DNA. TRBV1 is a recognized pseudogene. The CDR3 is 15 residues long, ends included. The CDR3: CASSFGQGASYEQYF.